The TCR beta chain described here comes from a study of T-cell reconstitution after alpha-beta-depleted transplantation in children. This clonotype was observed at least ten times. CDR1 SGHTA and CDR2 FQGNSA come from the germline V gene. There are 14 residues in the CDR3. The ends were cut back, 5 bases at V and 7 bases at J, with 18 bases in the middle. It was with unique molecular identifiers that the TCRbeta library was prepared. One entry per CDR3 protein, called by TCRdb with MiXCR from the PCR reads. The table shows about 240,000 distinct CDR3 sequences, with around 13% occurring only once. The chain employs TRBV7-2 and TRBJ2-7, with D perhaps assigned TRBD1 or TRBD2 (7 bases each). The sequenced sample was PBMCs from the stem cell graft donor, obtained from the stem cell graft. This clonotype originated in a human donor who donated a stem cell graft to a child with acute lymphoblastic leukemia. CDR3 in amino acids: CASSKGEGALEQYF. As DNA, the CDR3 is TGTGCCAGCAGCAAAGGGGAGGGGGCGCTTGAGCAGTACTTC.